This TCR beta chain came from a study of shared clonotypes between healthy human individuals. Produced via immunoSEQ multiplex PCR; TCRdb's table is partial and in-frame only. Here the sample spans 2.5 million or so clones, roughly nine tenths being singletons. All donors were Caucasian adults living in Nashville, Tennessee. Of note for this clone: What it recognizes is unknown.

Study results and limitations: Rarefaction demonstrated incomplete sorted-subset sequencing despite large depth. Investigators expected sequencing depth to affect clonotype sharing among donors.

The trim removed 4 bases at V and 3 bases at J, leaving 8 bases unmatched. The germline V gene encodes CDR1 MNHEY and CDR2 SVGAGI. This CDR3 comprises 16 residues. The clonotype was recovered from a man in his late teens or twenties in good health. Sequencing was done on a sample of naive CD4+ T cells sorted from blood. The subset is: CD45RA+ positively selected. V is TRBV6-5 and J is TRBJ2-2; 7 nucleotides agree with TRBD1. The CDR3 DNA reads TGTGCCAGCAGTTCGCCGGGACAGACTCACACCGGGGAGCTGTTTTTT. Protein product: CASSSPGQTHTGELFF.